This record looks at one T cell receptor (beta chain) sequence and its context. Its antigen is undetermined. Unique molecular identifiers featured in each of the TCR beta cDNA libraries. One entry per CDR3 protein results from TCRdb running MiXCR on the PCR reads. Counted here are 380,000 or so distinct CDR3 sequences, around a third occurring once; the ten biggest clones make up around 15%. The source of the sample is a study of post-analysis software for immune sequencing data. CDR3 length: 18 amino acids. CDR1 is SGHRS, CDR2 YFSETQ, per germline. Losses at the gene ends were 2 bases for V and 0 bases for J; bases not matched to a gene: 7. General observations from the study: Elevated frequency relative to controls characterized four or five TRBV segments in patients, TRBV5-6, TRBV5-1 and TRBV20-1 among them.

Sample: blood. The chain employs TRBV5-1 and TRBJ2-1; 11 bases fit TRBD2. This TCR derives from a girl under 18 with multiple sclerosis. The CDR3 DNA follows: TGCGCCAGCAGCTTATTAGCGGGGGGGCCGAGCTCCTACAATGAGCAGTTCTTC. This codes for CASSLLAGGPSSYNEQFF. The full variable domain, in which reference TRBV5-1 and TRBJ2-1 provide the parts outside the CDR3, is KAGVTQTPRYLIKTRGQQVTLSCSPISGHRSVSWYQQTPGQGLQFLFEYFSETQRNKGNFPGRFSGRQFSNSRSEMNVSTLELGDSALYLCASSLLAGGPSSYNEQFFGPGTRLTVL.